This T cell receptor beta chain was identified in a study of cytomegalovirus exposure and HLA in healthy donors. Study results and caveats: Earlier analysis looked at TCR beta V segments, and most were productive about 90% or about 30% of the time. With DRB1 most and HLA-C fewest, TCR association rates differed between HLA loci in a later analysis. More clonal expansion characterized HLA-associated TCR beta chains than equally common others in a later analysis. Associated with cytomegalovirus, according to the listing, were around 170 TCR beta chains.

The study ran its PCR with 60 Vbeta and 13 Jbeta primers. The assay was immunoSEQ multiplex PCR, and TCRdb's table has in-frame clones only and misses some. Among about 200,000 clones listed, around 83% were seen once. Comment on this clone: Its matching antigen is unknown.

Sequenced material: PBMCs. The receptor comes from a woman aged 35 to 49 in good health and CMV-seronegative.

CDR3 coding DNA: TGTGCCAGCGGGACAGGGGGGCTAGAGACCCAGTACTTC. It encodes CASGTGGLETQYF. The chain links TRBV9 to TRBJ2-5; 11 nucleotides line up with TRBD1. J lost 4 bases, V lost 7 bases, and 3 bases had no gene match. The CDR3 has 13 amino acids. Germline assignment: CDR1 SGDLS and CDR2 YYNGEE. Variable domain in full (rest from reference TRBV9 and TRBJ2-5): DSGVTQTPKHLITATGQRVTLRCSPRSGDLSVYWYQQSLDQGLQFLIQYYNGEERAKGNILERFSAQQFPDLHSELNLSSLELGDSALYFCASGTGGLETQYFGPGTRLLVL.